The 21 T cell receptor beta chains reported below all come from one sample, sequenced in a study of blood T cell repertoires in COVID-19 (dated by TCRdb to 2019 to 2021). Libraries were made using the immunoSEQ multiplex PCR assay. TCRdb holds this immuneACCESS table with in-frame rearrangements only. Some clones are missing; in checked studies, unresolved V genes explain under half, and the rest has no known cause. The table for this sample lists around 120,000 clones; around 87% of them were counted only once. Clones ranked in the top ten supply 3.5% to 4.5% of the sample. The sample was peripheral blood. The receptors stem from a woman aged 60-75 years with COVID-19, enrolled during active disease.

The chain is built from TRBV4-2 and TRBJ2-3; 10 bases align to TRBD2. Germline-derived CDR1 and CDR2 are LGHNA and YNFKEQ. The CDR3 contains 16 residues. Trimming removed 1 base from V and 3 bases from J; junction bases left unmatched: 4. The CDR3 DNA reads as TGTGCCAGCAGCCAAGCCCCACTAGCGGGAACAGATACGCAGTATTTT. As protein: CASSQAPLAGTDTQYF.

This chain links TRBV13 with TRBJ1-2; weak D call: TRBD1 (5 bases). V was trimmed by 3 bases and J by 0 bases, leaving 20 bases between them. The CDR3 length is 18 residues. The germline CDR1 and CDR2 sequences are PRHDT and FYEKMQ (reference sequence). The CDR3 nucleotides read TGTGCCAGCAGCTTCAGGTGGTTGGGACTCTCCACTAACTATGGCTACACCTTC. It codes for CASSFRWLGLSTNYGYTF. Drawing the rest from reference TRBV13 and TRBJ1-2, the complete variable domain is AAGVIQSPRHLIKEKRETATLKCYPIPRHDTVYWYQQGPGQDPQFLISFYEKMQSDKGSIPDRFSAQQFSDYHSELNMSSLELGDSALYFCASSFRWLGLSTNYGYTFGSGTRLTVV.

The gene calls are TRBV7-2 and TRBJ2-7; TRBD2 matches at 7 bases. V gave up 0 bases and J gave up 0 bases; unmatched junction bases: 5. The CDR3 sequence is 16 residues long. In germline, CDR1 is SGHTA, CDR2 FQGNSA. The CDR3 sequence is CASSLATSVSSYEQYF. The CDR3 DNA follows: TGTGCCAGCAGCTTAGCCACTAGCGTCAGCTCCTACGAGCAGTACTTC.

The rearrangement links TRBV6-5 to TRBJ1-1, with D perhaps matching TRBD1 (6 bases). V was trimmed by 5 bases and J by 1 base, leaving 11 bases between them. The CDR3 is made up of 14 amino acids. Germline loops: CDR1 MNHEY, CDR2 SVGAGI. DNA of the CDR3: TGTGCCAGCAGTCCTCGACAGGAGAACACTGAAGCTTTCTTT. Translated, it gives CASSPRQENTEAFF.

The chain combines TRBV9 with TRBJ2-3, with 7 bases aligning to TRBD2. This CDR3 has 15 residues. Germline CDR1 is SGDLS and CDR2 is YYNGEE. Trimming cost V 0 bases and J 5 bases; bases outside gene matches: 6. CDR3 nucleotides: TGTGCCAGCAGCGTAGGAAATAGCGGGTTAGATACGCAGTATTTT. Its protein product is CASSVGNSGLDTQYF.

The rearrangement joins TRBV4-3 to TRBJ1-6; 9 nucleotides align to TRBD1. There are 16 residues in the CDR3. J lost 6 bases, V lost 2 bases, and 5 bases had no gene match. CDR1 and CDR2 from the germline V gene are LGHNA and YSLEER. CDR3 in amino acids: CASSQHTGGSNSPLHF. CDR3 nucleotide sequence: TGCGCCAGCAGCCAACATACAGGGGGCAGTAATTCACCCCTCCACTTT.

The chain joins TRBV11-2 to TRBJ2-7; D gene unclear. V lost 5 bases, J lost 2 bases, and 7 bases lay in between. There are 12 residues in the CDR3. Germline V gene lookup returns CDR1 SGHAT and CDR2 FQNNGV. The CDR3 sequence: CASSRYTYEQYF. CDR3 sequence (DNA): TGTGCCAGCAGCCGATACACCTACGAGCAGTACTTC.

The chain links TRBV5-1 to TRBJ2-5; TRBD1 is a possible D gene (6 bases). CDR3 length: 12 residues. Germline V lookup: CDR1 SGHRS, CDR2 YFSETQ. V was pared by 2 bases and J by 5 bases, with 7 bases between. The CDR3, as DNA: TGCGCCAGCAGCTTCCAGGGGGAGACCCAGTACTTC. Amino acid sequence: CASSFQGETQYF.

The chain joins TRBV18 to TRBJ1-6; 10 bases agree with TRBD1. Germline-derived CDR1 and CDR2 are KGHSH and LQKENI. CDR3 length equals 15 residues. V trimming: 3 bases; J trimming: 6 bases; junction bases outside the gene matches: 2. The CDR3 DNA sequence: TGTGCCAGCTCACCGGGGGACAGGGGTAATTCACCCCTCCACTTT. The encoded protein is CASSPGDRGNSPLHF. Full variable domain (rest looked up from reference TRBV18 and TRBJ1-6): NAGVMQNPRHLVRRRGQEARLRCSPMKGHSHVYWYRQLPEEGLKFMVYLQKENIIDESGMPKERFSAEFPKEGPSILRIQQVVRGDSAAYFCASSPGDRGNSPLHFGNGTRLTVT.

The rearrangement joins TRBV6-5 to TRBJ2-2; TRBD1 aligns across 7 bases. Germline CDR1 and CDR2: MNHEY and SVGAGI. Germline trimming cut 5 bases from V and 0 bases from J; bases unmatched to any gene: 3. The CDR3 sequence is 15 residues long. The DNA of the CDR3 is TGTGCCAGCAGTAGGGACAGAACGAACACCGGGGAGCTGTTTTTT. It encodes CASSRDRTNTGELFF.

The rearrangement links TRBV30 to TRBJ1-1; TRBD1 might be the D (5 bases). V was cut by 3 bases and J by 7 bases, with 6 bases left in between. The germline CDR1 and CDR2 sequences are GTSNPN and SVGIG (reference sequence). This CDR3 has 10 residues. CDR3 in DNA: TGTGCCTGGAGCGACAGTGAAGCTTTCTTT. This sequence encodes CAWSDSEAFF. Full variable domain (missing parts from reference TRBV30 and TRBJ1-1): SQTIHQWPATLVQPVGSPLSLECTVEGTSNPNLYWYRQAAGRGLQLLFYSVGIGQISSEVPQNLSASRPQDRQFILSSKKLLLSDSGFYLCAWSDSEAFFGQGTRLTVV.

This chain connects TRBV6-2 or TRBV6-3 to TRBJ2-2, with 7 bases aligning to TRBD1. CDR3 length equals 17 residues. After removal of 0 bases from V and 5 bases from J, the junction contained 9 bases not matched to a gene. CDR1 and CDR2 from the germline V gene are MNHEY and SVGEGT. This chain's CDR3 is CASSYSEGAYSTGELFF. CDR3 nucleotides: TGTGCCAGCAGTTACTCAGAGGGGGCCTACTCAACCGGGGAGCTGTTTTTT.

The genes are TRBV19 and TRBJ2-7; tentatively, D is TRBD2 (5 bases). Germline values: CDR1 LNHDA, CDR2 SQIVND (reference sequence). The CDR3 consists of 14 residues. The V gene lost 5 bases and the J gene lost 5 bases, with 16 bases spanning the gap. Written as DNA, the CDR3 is TGTGCCAGTAGTCCAACTAGGTCTTCCCACGAGCAGTACTTC. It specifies CASSPTRSSHEQYF.

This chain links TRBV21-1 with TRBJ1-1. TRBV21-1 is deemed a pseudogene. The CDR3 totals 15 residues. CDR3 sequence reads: CASSKGGDPNTEAFF. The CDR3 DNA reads TGTGCCAGCAGCAAAGGGGGGGATCCGAACACTGAAGCTTTCTTT.

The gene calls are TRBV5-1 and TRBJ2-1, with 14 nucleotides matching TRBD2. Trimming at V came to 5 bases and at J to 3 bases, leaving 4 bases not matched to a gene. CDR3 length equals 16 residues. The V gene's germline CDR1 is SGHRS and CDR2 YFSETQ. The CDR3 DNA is TGCGCCAGCAGACTGGGACTAGCGGGGGACTACAATGAGCAGTTCTTC. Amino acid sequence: CASRLGLAGDYNEQFF.

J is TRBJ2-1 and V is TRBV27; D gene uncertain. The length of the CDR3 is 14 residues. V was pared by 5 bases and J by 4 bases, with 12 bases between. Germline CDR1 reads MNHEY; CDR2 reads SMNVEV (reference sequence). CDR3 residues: CASSLPARYNEQFF. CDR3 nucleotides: TGTGCCAGCAGTCTCCCTGCTAGATACAATGAGCAGTTCTTC.

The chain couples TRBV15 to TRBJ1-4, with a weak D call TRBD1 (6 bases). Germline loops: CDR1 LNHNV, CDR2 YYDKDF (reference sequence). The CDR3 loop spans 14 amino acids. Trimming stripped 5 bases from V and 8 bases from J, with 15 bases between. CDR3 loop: CATSYGTRGEKLFF. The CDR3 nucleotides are TGTGCCACCAGCTACGGGACGAGGGGGGAAAAACTGTTTTTT.

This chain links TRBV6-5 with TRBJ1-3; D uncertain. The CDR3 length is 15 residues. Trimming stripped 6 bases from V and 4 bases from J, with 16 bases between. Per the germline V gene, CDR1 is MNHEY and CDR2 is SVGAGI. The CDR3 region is CASSPMRGPGNTIYF. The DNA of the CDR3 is TGTGCCAGCAGCCCCATGAGAGGGCCCGGAAACACCATATATTTT.

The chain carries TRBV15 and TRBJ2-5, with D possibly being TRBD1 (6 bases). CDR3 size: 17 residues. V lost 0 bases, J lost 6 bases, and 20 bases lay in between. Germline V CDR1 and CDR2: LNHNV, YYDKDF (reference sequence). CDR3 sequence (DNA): TGTGCCACCAGCAGAGATCTTGGGGACACCGACGGGCAGACCCAGTACTTC. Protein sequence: CATSRDLGDTDGQTQYF.

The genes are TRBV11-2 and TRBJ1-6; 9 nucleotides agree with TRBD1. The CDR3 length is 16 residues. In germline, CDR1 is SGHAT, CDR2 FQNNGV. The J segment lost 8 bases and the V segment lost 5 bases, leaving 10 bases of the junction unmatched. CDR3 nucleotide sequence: TGTGCCAGCAGCCCGGTCGGGGGACAGGGTGATTCACCCCTCCACTTT. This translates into CASSPVGGQGDSPLHF.

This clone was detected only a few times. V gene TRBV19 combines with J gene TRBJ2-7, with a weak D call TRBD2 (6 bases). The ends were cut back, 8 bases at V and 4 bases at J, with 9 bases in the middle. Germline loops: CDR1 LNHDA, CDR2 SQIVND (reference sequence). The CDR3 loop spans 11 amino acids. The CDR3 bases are TGTGCCAGTGACAGCGGGTACGAGCAGTACTTC. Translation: CASDSGYEQYF.